These 27 T cell receptor beta chains originate from one sample sequenced in a study of T cell changes during pregnancy in multiple sclerosis. Libraries were prepared by immunoSEQ multiplex PCR; TCRdb keeps only in-frame clonotypes and omits some of them. Among 85,000 to 130,000 clones listed, about 90% were seen once. The sample consisted of peripheral blood, taken before pregnancy. These TCRs come from a female donor with multiple sclerosis, enrolled in a pregnancy study.

CDR3 sequence: CASSPQAGQAGGELFF. The CDR3 DNA reads TGTGCCAGCTCACCACAGGCAGGACAGGCTGGCGGGGAGCTGTTTTTT. V usage is TRBV18 and J usage is TRBJ2-2, with TRBD1 matching 7 bases. The CDR3 is made up of 16 amino acids. Trimming cost V 1 base and J 7 bases; bases outside gene matches: 9. Germline V lookup: CDR1 KGHSH, CDR2 LQKENI.

The CDR3 protein is CASSPDSASTDTQYF. The DNA for the CDR3 is TGTGCCAGCAGCCCCGACAGTGCTAGCACAGATACGCAGTATTTT. The rearrangement joins TRBV5-6 to TRBJ2-3; perhaps TRBD1 as D (5 bases). Germline lookup yields CDR1 SGHDT and CDR2 YYEEEE. The V end was cut by 4 bases, the J end by 0 bases, with 12 bases between. The CDR3 extends over 15 amino acids.

In this sample, this clone turned up once. This rearrangement joins TRBV7-6 to TRBJ2-2; 10 bases line up with TRBD2. After removal of 6 bases from V and 4 bases from J, the junction contained 8 bases not matched to a gene. CDR1 SGHVS and CDR2 FNYEAQ come from the germline V gene. The CDR3 sequence is 16 residues long. The CDR3 sequence: CASSVTSGETTGELFF. CDR3 coding DNA: TGTGCCAGCAGTGTTACTAGCGGGGAGACCACCGGGGAGCTGTTTTTT.

Only a few counts were recorded for this clone. The rearrangement uses TRBV19 and TRBJ1-5; 9 bases agree with TRBD1. Germline CDR1 reads LNHDA; CDR2 reads SQIVND (reference sequence). CDR3 size: 16 residues. The junction had 10 bases not matched to a gene; V was cut back by 8 bases and J by 2 bases. CDR3 sequence (DNA): TGTGCCAGTCATAAGGGACAGGGTCTCGGCAATCAGCCCCAGCATTTT. This translates into CASHKGQGLGNQPQHF.

This sequence joins TRBV6-1 and TRBJ1-2; D perhaps matches TRBD1 (5 bases). The ends were cut back, 5 bases at V and 8 bases at J, with 18 bases in the middle. CDR3 length equals 14 residues. Germline lookup yields CDR1 MNHNS and CDR2 SASEGT. Here the CDR3 DNA reads TGTGCCAGCAGTCGTTGGGACTTCGAGAGGGGCTACACCTTC. This gives the protein CASSRWDFERGYTF.

J is TRBJ2-5 and V is TRBV27; the match to TRBD2 covers 7 bases. This CDR3 comprises 14 residues. Germline V CDR1 and CDR2: MNHEY, SMNVEV (reference sequence). V lost 4 bases, J lost 4 bases, and 6 bases stayed unmatched. The CDR3 DNA reads as TGTGCCAGCAGTTGGGAGGGCCGGGGAGAGACCCAGTACTTC. This codes for CASSWEGRGETQYF.

The rearrangement joins TRBV13 to TRBJ2-7; 8 bases match TRBD1. The V gene end was trimmed by 7 bases and the J gene end by 1 base; junction bases not matched to a gene: 9. The CDR3 totals 15 residues. Germline loops: CDR1 PRHDT, CDR2 FYEKMQ (reference sequence). The CDR3 is CASTLRQGPSYEQYF. CDR3 in DNA: TGTGCCAGCACCCTTAGACAGGGGCCTTCCTACGAGCAGTACTTC.

The chain recombines TRBV27 with TRBJ1-2, with D perhaps matching TRBD1 (5 bases). V was pared by 6 bases and J by 0 bases, with 14 bases between. Germline CDR1 reads MNHEY; CDR2 reads SMNVEV (reference sequence). This CDR3 is built from 15 residues. The CDR3 DNA reads as TGTGCCAGCAGAATGCGGGGCGACCCTAACTATGGCTACACCTTC. Amino acid sequence: CASRMRGDPNYGYTF.

The chain employs TRBV4-2 and TRBJ2-7; 8 bases are shared with TRBD1. The CDR3 runs 15 residues. The germline gives CDR1 LGHNA, CDR2 YNFKEQ. The V gene end was trimmed by 1 base and the J gene end by 2 bases; junction bases not matched to a gene: 4. CDR3 region: CASSQGTGKAYEQYF. DNA for the CDR3: TGTGCCAGCAGCCAAGGGACAGGGAAGGCCTACGAGCAGTACTTC.

This chain uses TRBV19 with TRBJ2-1, with D possibly matching TRBD1 (6 bases). The CDR3 extends over 12 amino acids. The V end was cut by 7 bases, the J end by 6 bases, with 10 bases between. Germline-derived CDR1 and CDR2 are LNHDA and SQIVND (reference sequence). This CDR3 is CASITDSNEQFF. The CDR3 region has the DNA TGTGCCAGTATCACGGACAGCAATGAGCAGTTCTTC.

The J gene is TRBJ1-1, the V gene TRBV5-5; D is uncertain. Germline V gives CDR1 SGHKS, CDR2 YYEKEE (reference sequence). CDR3 length: 14 amino acids. The V end was cut by 0 bases, the J end by 4 bases, with 10 bases between. The CDR3, as DNA: TGTGCCAGCAGCTTGGATTCCAGGTCCACTGAAGCTTTCTTT. Protein: CASSLDSRSTEAFF.

As DNA, the CDR3 is TGCGCCAGCAGCTTGGATTCTCTCGGGTACGAGCAGTACTTC. As protein: CASSLDSLGYEQYF. V is TRBV5-1 and J is TRBJ2-7; no firm D call. The germline gives CDR1 SGHRS, CDR2 YFSETQ. Deletions cut 0 bases from V and 4 bases from J, with 11 bases between. This CDR3 spans 14 amino acids.

The J gene is TRBJ2-1, the V gene TRBV5-1, with 10 bases that match TRBD2. The CDR3 spans 16 residues. With V trimmed by 0 bases and J by 7 bases, 7 bases remained unmatched. The germline V gene has CDR1 SGHRS and CDR2 YFSETQ. The CDR3 DNA reads as TGCGCCAGCAGCTTGGTCAGGGCTAGCGGGGGAAATGAGCAGTTCTTC. It yields the protein CASSLVRASGGNEQFF.

The rearrangement uses TRBV28 and TRBJ2-2; possibly TRBD2 for D (6 bases). The CDR3 has 14 amino acids. Trimming cost V 6 bases and J 3 bases, with 11 bases left between them. Germline values: CDR1 MDHEN, CDR2 SYDVKM. The CDR3 nucleotides read TGTGCCAGCAGCCCGGGACTTGACACCGGGGAGCTGTTTTTT. Translation: CASSPGLDTGELFF.

This sequence joins TRBV18 and TRBJ2-3, with D possibly being TRBD2 (6 bases). This CDR3 region has 14 residues. Germline lookup yields CDR1 KGHSH and CDR2 LQKENI. Trimming shortened V by 3 bases and J by 4 bases, and 11 bases separated the two germline ends. The CDR3 protein is CASSPGGPPDTQYF. Written as DNA, the CDR3 is TGTGCCAGCTCACCCGGAGGGCCCCCAGATACGCAGTATTTT.

The chain recombines TRBV7-9 with TRBJ1-4; D gene unclear. Trimming stripped 5 bases from V and 5 bases from J, with 15 bases between. Germline-derived CDR1 and CDR2 are SEHNR and FQNEAQ (reference sequence). The CDR3 loop spans 15 amino acids. The CDR3 reads CASSQDRLRNEKLFF. DNA for the CDR3: TGTGCCAGCAGCCAAGACCGACTCCGAAATGAAAAACTGTTTTTT.

The CDR3: CAWSQTSGRVQDTQYF. For the CDR3, the DNA is TGTGCCTGGAGCCAGACTAGCGGGAGGGTTCAAGATACGCAGTATTTT. The V call is TRBV30, the J call TRBJ2-3; TRBD2 aligns across 14 bases. The CDR3 is 16 residues long. Germline V gene sequence: CDR1 GTSNPN, CDR2 SVGIG (reference sequence). V shed 3 bases and J 5 bases; nucleotides not matched to a gene: 7.

The chain joins TRBV7-7 to TRBJ2-1; 12 nucleotides agree with TRBD2. The CDR3 length is 19 residues. J lost 0 bases, V lost 1 base, and 7 bases had no gene match. Germline CDR1 is SSHAT and CDR2 is FNYEAQ (reference sequence). CDR3 amino acids: CASSLELAGGPGSYNEQFF. The CDR3 region has the DNA TGTGCCAGCAGCTTAGAGCTAGCGGGGGGGCCAGGCTCCTACAATGAGCAGTTCTTC.

This clone occurred once. The chain uses TRBV10-3 and TRBJ1-2; 7 nucleotides match TRBD1. Germline trimming cut 6 bases from V and 2 bases from J; bases unmatched to any gene: 9. In germline, CDR1 is ENHRY, CDR2 SYGVKD. CDR3 length: 15 amino acids. The CDR3 sequence: CAIRQESRGNYGYTF. The CDR3, as DNA: TGTGCCATCAGACAGGAATCCAGGGGGAACTATGGCTACACCTTC.

The genes are TRBV19 and TRBJ2-1, with TRBD2 matching 9 bases. Germline V CDR1 and CDR2: LNHDA, SQIVND (reference sequence). With 7 bases clipped from V and 2 bases from J, the junction kept 3 bases outside the gene matches. CDR3 length equals 14 residues. DNA of the CDR3: TGTGCCAGTAACCCTAGCGGGGCCTACAATGAGCAGTTCTTC. Translated: CASNPSGAYNEQFF.

The gene calls are TRBV5-4 and TRBJ1-2; D not resolved. Germline V gives CDR1 SGHNT, CDR2 YYREEE (reference sequence). The CDR3 runs to 13 residues. Trimming pared 0 bases from V and 4 bases from J, leaving 7 bases between. The CDR3 nucleotides are TGTGCCAGCAGCTTGGGCCGGTTCTATGGCTACACCTTC. It yields the protein CASSLGRFYGYTF.

The chain is built from TRBV19 and TRBJ2-1, with TRBD1 identical over 7 bases. Germline V gene sequence: CDR1 LNHDA, CDR2 SQIVND (reference sequence). Trimming at V came to 5 bases and at J to 4 bases, leaving 8 bases not matched to a gene. The CDR3 loop spans 15 amino acids. The chain's CDR3 is CASSPGTVIYNEQFF. CDR3 nucleotides: TGTGCCAGTAGTCCCGGGACAGTGATATACAATGAGCAGTTCTTC.

The CDR3 DNA follows: TGCGCCAGCAGCCAAGATAGGGACTTTGGAAACACCATATATTTT. Translation gives CASSQDRDFGNTIYF. V and J are TRBV4-3 and TRBJ1-3; D possibly corresponds to TRBD1 (5 bases). The CDR3 has 15 residues. Germline lookup yields CDR1 LGHNA and CDR2 YSLEER. V was clipped by 0 bases and J by 3 bases, with 9 bases between them.

There are a few counts of this clone. The chain links TRBV30 to TRBJ1-2, with D maybe TRBD1 (6 bases). Germline loops: CDR1 GTSNPN, CDR2 SVGIG (reference sequence). Trimming shortened V by 2 bases and J by 6 bases, and 16 bases separated the two germline ends. The CDR3 extends over 14 amino acids. The chain's CDR3 is CAWSTGQLYHGYTF. Written as DNA, the CDR3 is TGTGCCTGGAGTACAGGACAGCTTTACCATGGCTACACCTTC.

This chain connects TRBV18 to TRBJ2-1; 14 nucleotides align to TRBD2. The V segment lost 6 bases and the J segment 0 bases; nucleotides outside the gene matches: 7. Germline CDR1 and CDR2: KGHSH and LQKENI. The CDR3 loop spans 18 amino acids. The CDR3 region has the DNA TGTGCCAGCTCCGGACTAGCGGGGGGATATAGCTCCTACAATGAGCAGTTCTTC. It is translated as CASSGLAGGYSSYNEQFF.

J is TRBJ1-6 and V is TRBV6-1, with D unclear. V lost 2 bases, J lost 0 bases, and 14 bases lay in between. The CDR3 contains 18 residues. Germline V gives CDR1 MNHNS, CDR2 SASEGT. CDR3 DNA: TGTGCCAGCAGTGAATTGGCATGGGCAAGCTCCTATAATTCACCCCTCCACTTT. It translates to CASSELAWASSYNSPLHF.

This chain uses TRBV18 with TRBJ2-1; 7 nucleotides match TRBD2. This CDR3 is built from 13 residues. Germline CDR1 reads KGHSH; CDR2 reads LQKENI. Trimming removed 2 bases from V and 8 bases from J; junction bases left unmatched: 3. The CDR3 sequence is CASSPMGGDEQFF. The CDR3 DNA reads as TGTGCCAGCTCACCAATGGGGGGGGATGAGCAGTTCTTC.